These T cell receptor beta chains were read from a single sample in a study of shared clonotypes between healthy human individuals. Produced via immunoSEQ multiplex PCR; TCRdb's table is partial and in-frame only. The sample includes roughly 720,000 clones, roughly 87% of them seen just once. The sample consisted of memory CD8+ T cells from PBMCs. The receptors here all came from a man between 18 and 29 years old in good health. Some clones in this sample may be carry-over from other donors' samples. Both conserved end residues are part of each CDR3. The size field is filled for only some rows; it gives once, few, many or a size class.

clone_size,j_call,v_call,cdr3_aa
once,TRBJ2-2,TRBV29-1,CSVEGQANTGELFF
NA,TRBJ1-2,TRBV7-2,CASSPGMDLGYGYTF
NA,TRBJ2-1,TRBV4-2,CASSQRTSPEQFF
NA,TRBJ1-3,TRBV7-3,CASSLEVIVRTPNTIYF
NA,TRBJ2-7,TRBV7-9,CASSLGQESSTLRYEQYF
many,TRBJ1-1,TRBV9,CASSVGTGGFTEAFF
NA,TRBJ1-1,TRBV27,CASSYGANTEAFF
NA,TRBJ1-1,TRBV19,CASSTDPVGTEAFF
few,TRBJ1-1,TRBV7-9,CASSRRGWGAFF
NA,TRBJ1-4,TRBV5-1,CASSWGEATNEKLFF
NA,TRBJ2-7,TRBV10-3,CAISDLHGQEKYEQYF
NA,TRBJ2-7,TRBV7-9,CASSWKRGGSSYEQYF
NA,TRBJ1-5,TRBV27,CASSLGSHSNQPQHF
NA,TRBJ2-7,TRBV11-2,CASSLLLTHPTTYEQYF
NA,TRBJ1-5,TRBV4-1,CASSQSRGTQPQHF
once,TRBJ2-5,TRBV4-3,CASSRVWRGDQETQYF
NA,TRBJ2-7,TRBV7-8,CAILSWDRGNEQYF
NA,TRBJ2-7,TRBV5-5,CASSLGALGQPSYEQYF
NA,TRBJ2-2,TRBV13,CASSLVLPSGGDTGELFF
once,TRBJ2-7,TRBV6-6,CASTTAAPFYEQYF
NA,TRBJ2-1,TRBV6-5,CASRGSSYNEQFF
NA,TRBJ1-1,TRBV5-5,CASSLWAWGNTEAFF
NA,TRBJ2-3,TRBV28,CASSLEGHTQYF
NA,TRBJ2-1,TRBV28,CASSPRGRAYLDEQFF
few,TRBJ1-1,TRBV11-2,CASSLAGLGSTEAFF
NA,TRBJ1-4,TRBV7-8,CASSSHRGSEKLFF
few,TRBJ1-4,TRBV6-1,CASSEAGGQGAEKLFF
NA,TRBJ1-1,TRBV2,CASSPVWGMDTEAFF
once,TRBJ1-2,TRBV25-1,CASVDRSNYGYTF
NA,TRBJ1-1,TRBV19,CASSIGGGGTTEAFF
NA,TRBJ2-1,TRBV5-6,CASSFQGAVRLFF
NA,TRBJ1-1,TRBV28,CASSPAENTEAFF
NA,TRBJ2-1,TRBV7-9,CASSLALAGLMGNEQFF
NA,TRBJ2-1,TRBV13,CASSRGTYNEQFF
NA,TRBJ1-5,TRBV4-1,CASSHSLGQSNQPQHF
NA,TRBJ2-1,TRBV11-2,CASSHGRRETEQFF
NA,TRBJ2-7,TRBV6-5,CASSYSIGLRSYEQYF
NA,TRBJ2-1,TRBV6-5,CASSSGTGDHNEQFF
once,TRBJ2-7,TRBV28,CASSFGTSVGEQYF
once,TRBJ2-1,TRBV4-3,CASSPPGLSSYNEQFF
NA,TRBJ2-1,TRBV7-6,CASATGDGGNEQFF
NA,TRBJ1-5,TRBV7-2,CASSLYPEGNNQPQHF
NA,TRBJ1-5,TRBV7-6,CASSLLQGLYQPQHF
NA,TRBJ2-7,TRBV10-3,CAISSGGAYEQYF
NA,TRBJ2-7,TRBV7-9,CASSFASSYEQYF
once,TRBJ2-2,TRBV6-6,CASSTGPTNTGELFF
once,TRBJ1-6,TRBV28,CASSSWRIANSPLHF
NA,TRBJ2-3,TRBV13,CASSLGTGGESTDTQYF
NA,TRBJ2-1,TRBV7-9,CASNTESSYNEQFF